This paragraph reports one TCR beta chain. The data belong to a study of T cell changes during pregnancy in multiple sclerosis. Repertoires were generated with immunoSEQ multiplex PCR, while TCRdb's copy carries only in-frame clones and drops some. The sample contains 55,000 to 70,000 clones, 85% to 95% of which appear only once. This receptor was obtained from a female donor with multiple sclerosis, enrolled in a pregnancy study. The source was peripheral blood, collected after pregnancy.

CDR3 sequence (DNA): TGTGCCAGCAGCCAGGCCAGGGGGCGTAGTGGCTACACCTTC. Translating it yields CASSQARGRSGYTF. The V gene is TRBV14, the J gene TRBJ1-2, with 8 bases identical to TRBD1. Per the germline V gene, CDR1 is SGHDN and CDR2 is FVKESK. CDR3 length: 14 residues. V shed 3 bases, J shed 7 bases, and the junction held 7 bases outside the gene matches.